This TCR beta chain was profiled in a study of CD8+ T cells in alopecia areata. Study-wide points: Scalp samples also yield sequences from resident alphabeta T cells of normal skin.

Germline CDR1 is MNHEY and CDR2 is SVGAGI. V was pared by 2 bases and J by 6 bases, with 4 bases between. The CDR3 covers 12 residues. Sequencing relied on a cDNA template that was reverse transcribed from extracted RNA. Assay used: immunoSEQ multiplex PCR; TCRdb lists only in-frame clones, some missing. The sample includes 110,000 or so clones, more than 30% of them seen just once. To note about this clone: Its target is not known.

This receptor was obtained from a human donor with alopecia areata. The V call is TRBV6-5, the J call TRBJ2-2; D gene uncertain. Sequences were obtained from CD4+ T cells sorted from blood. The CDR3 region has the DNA TGTGCCAGCAGTTACACCCCCGGGGAGCTGTTTTTT. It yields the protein CASSYTPGELFF.